A single T cell receptor beta chain is shown here with its context. J lost 2 bases, V lost 4 bases, and 8 bases had no gene match. The CDR3 totals 18 residues. CDR1 is LNHDA, CDR2 SQIVND, per germline (reference sequence). Enrolment of Seattle patients took place during active infection, and they were followed longitudinally. Original processing methods: For nucleated cells, counts were estimated from reference gene primer amplification. Profiled with immunoSEQ multiplex PCR; TCRdb holds only in-frame clones, not every one. That table is the source of V, J and clone size, and D and trimming were worked out from the DNA. The sample lists around 260,000 clones; roughly four fifths were seen once. This specimen comes from a study of blood T cell repertoires in COVID-19. The wider study: Sites in the United States, Italy and Spain provided acute and convalescent COVID-19 samples. Sample material is recorded as cDNA or gDNA derived from T cells, B-cell-depleted T cells, or PBMCs.

The sample consisted of peripheral blood. The clonotype originates from a person aged 70 to 85 with COVID-19, enrolled during active disease. The chain combines TRBV19 with TRBJ2-2, with 12 bases matching TRBD2. In nucleotides, the CDR3 is TGTGCCAGTAGTAAACCCCCGGGACTAGCGGGTAACACCGGGGAGCTGTTTTTT. Translation gives CASSKPPGLAGNTGELFF.